The rows below give T cell receptor beta chains drawn from one sample of a study of shared clonotypes between healthy human individuals. Some clones are missing from TCRdb's copy, which holds only in-frame ones; the method was immunoSEQ multiplex PCR. The sample holds approximately 2,000,000 clones; roughly 90% are singletons and the top ten take 0.37%. Sequencing was carried out using naive CD4+ T cells from PBMCs. These TCRs come from a man aged 18 to 30 in good health. Some clones in this sample may be carry-over from other donors' samples. CDR3s include the opening cysteine and the closing phenylalanine or tryptophan. D genes are given only for firm matches. Where a row states a size, it is once, few, many or the class of an expanded clone; other rows omit it.

clone size: few; V gene: TRBV27; J gene: TRBJ1-1; D gene: .; CDR3 protein: CASRSLRGSMNTEAFF; CDR3 DNA: TGTGCCAGCAGGTCACTCAGGGGTAGCATGAACACTGAAGCTTTCTTT
clone size: .; V gene: TRBV27; J gene: TRBJ1-1; D gene: .; CDR3 protein: CASGGAEESEAFF; CDR3 DNA: TGTGCCAGCGGGGGGGCGGAGGAAAGTGAAGCTTTCTTT
clone size: .; V gene: TRBV11-3; J gene: TRBJ2-6; D gene: .; CDR3 protein: CASSWGTTSSGANVLTF; CDR3 DNA: TGTGCCAGCAGCTGGGGGACCACCAGCTCTGGGGCCAACGTCCTGACTTTC
clone size: .; V gene: TRBV10-3; J gene: TRBJ2-5; D gene: TRBD1; CDR3 protein: CAISARTGSETQYF; CDR3 DNA: TGTGCCATCAGTGCCAGGACAGGGTCCGAGACCCAGTACTTC
clone size: .; V gene: TRBV6-5; J gene: TRBJ2-7; D gene: .; CDR3 protein: CASSRASSTLYF; CDR3 DNA: TGTGCCAGCAGTCGTGCGTCATCGACTCTATACTTC
clone size: .; V gene: TRBV4-1; J gene: TRBJ2-7; D gene: .; CDR3 protein: CASSQNRPSSYEQYF; CDR3 DNA: TGCGCCAGCAGCCAAAACAGGCCGAGCTCCTACGAGCAGTACTTC
clone size: .; V gene: TRBV28; J gene: TRBJ2-7; D gene: .; CDR3 protein: CASSLSSPPYEQYF; CDR3 DNA: TGTGCCAGCAGTTTATCCTCCCCTCCCTACGAGCAGTACTTC
clone size: .; V gene: TRBV7-2; J gene: TRBJ2-5; D gene: .; CDR3 protein: CASTSFWGHEETQYF; CDR3 DNA: TGTGCCAGCACCTCCTTTTGGGGGCATGAAGAGACCCAGTACTTC
clone size: .; V gene: TRBV29-1; J gene: TRBJ1-1; D gene: .; CDR3 protein: CSVEGPLNTEAFF; CDR3 DNA: TGCAGCGTTGAAGGTCCCCTGAACACTGAAGCTTTCTTT
clone size: .; V gene: TRBV5-5; J gene: TRBJ2-7; D gene: TRBD2; CDR3 protein: CASSLLGGRSSYEQYF; CDR3 DNA: TGTGCCAGCAGCTTGCTTGGCGGGAGAAGCTCCTACGAGCAGTACTTC
clone size: once; V gene: TRBV14; J gene: TRBJ1-2; D gene: .; CDR3 protein: CASSPVDNYGYTF; CDR3 DNA: TGTGCCAGCAGCCCCGTGGACAACTATGGCTACACCTTC
clone size: .; V gene: TRBV25-1; J gene: TRBJ1-2; D gene: TRBD1; CDR3 protein: CASRSPGTANNYGYTF; CDR3 DNA: TGTGCCAGCAGAAGTCCCGGGACAGCTAACAACTATGGCTACACCTTC
clone size: .; V gene: TRBV28; J gene: TRBJ2-4; D gene: .; CDR3 protein: CASSFTRTKNIQYF; CDR3 DNA: TGTGCCAGCAGTTTCACAAGAACCAAAAACATTCAGTACTTC
clone size: .; V gene: TRBV5-1; J gene: TRBJ2-7; D gene: TRBD2; CDR3 protein: CASSPGLVYEQYF; CDR3 DNA: TGCGCCAGCAGCCCAGGACTAGTGTACGAGCAGTACTTC
clone size: .; V gene: TRBV7-9; J gene: TRBJ1-5; D gene: .; CDR3 protein: CASSLSGTRNQPQHF; CDR3 DNA: TGTGCCAGCAGCTTATCCGGGACACGCAATCAGCCCCAGCATTTT
clone size: .; V gene: TRBV2; J gene: TRBJ1-1; D gene: .; CDR3 protein: CASSEGGSSTEAFF; CDR3 DNA: TGTGCCAGCAGTGAAGGGGGATCAAGCACTGAAGCTTTCTTT
clone size: .; V gene: TRBV2; J gene: TRBJ1-1; D gene: .; CDR3 protein: CASSDQGSQYEAFF; CDR3 DNA: TGTGCCAGCAGTGATCAGGGGTCACAGTATGAAGCTTTCTTT
clone size: once; V gene: TRBV28; J gene: TRBJ2-7; D gene: .; CDR3 protein: CASRPTGTPSRVNF; CDR3 DNA: TGTGCCAGCAGGCCTACCGGGACACCCAGTCGGGTTAACTTC
clone size: .; V gene: TRBV28; J gene: TRBJ2-2; D gene: .; CDR3 protein: CASSPSRNTGELFF; CDR3 DNA: TGTGCCAGCAGCCCCTCGAGGAACACCGGGGAGCTGTTTTTT